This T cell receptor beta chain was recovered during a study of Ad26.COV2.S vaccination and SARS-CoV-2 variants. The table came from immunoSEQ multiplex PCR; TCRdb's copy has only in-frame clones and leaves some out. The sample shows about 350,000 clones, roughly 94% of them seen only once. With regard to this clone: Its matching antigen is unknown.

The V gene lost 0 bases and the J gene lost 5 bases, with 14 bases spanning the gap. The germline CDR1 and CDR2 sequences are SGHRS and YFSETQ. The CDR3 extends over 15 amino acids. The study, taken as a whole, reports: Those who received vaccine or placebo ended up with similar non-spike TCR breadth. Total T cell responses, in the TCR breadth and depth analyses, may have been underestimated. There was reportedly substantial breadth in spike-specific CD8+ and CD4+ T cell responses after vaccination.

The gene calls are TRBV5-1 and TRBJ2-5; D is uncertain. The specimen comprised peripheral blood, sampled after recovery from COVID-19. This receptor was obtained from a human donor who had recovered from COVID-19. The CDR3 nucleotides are TGCGCCAGCAGCTTGGCGGGCAGCGCCGCGGAGACCCAGTACTTC. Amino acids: CASSLAGSAAETQYF.